This TCR beta chain comes out of a study of human T cells and chemical hapten exposure. Study context: Chiefly women, the patients showed alopecia areata, totalis or universalis. Minor pooled library volume differences mainly drove per-sample TCR yield variation.

TCRdb re-called the RACE reads with MiXCR, one entry per CDR3 protein. The sample shows some 45,000 distinct CDR3 sequences, around 8.9% of them seen only once. This CDR3 is 13 amino acids long. As concerns this clonotype: A much larger clonotype is one base distant, so this may be a read error.

Specified time point: patch test 2, 6 weeks after DPC sensitization. Specified treatment: therapeutic diphenylcyclopropenone sensitization with weekly scalp DPC. The TCR comes from a woman between 40 and 55 years old with alopecia areata. Some clones in this sample may be carry-over from other donors' samples. Sequences were derived from whole blood, sampled in connection with sensitization to the hapten diphenylcyclopropenone (DPC). The gene calls are TRBV12-3 or TRBV12-4 and TRBJ1-1; TRBD1 agrees at 7 bases. Here the CDR3 reads CVSEQGLDTEAFF. In DNA form, the CDR3 reads TGTGTCAGCGAACAGGGGTTAGACACTGAAGCTTTCTTT.